The 9 T cell receptor beta chains in this list originate from one sample, sequenced in a study of T cell repertoires in cytomegalovirus infection. No cognate antigen is known for these TCRs. Via MiXCR, TCRdb re-called the reads, giving one row per CDR3 protein. The table shows about 900,000 distinct CDR3 sequences, with approximately 32% occurring only once. The material was cultured CD8+ T cells from PBMCs, obtained from culture after CMV antigen stimulation. All receptors derive from a human donor in good health (CMV status not recorded). Some clones in this sample may be carry-over from other donors' samples.

This clonotype came up a few times. The chain carries TRBV14 and TRBJ2-1; 13 nucleotides match TRBD2. This CDR3 is built from 20 residues. CDR1 is SGHDN, CDR2 FVKESK, per germline. The V and J ends lost 4 bases and 0 bases, in that order; junction bases with no gene match: 12. The CDR3 loop is CASSPSGTSGVVSSYNEQFF. In DNA, the CDR3 is TGTGCCAGCAGCCCGTCCGGGACTAGCGGGGTAGTAAGCTCCTACAATGAGCAGTTCTTC.

The chain employs TRBV28 and TRBJ2-5, with D unresolved. The germline V gene has CDR1 MDHEN and CDR2 SYDVKM. Trimming took off 3 bases at V and 3 bases at J, with 5 bases between the two ends. This CDR3 contains 12 residues. The CDR3 is CASSFEEETQYF. In DNA, the CDR3 is TGTGCCAGCAGTTTTGAAGAAGAGACCCAGTACTTC.

The table lists this clonotype with a few counts. The chain links TRBV2 to TRBJ2-1; D unresolved. Trimming removed 3 bases from V and 4 bases from J, with 10 bases in between. Per germline, CDR1 SNHLY and CDR2 FYNNEI. The length of the CDR3 is 14 residues. Here the CDR3 reads CASSEKYGYNEQFF. The CDR3, as DNA: TGTGCCAGCAGTGAGAAGTATGGGTACAATGAGCAGTTCTTC.

Remarks on this clonotype: One base away lies a much larger clone, so this may be a sequencing read error. The chain joins TRBV7-2 to TRBJ2-1; possible D gene TRBD2, 6 bases. V was clipped by 5 bases and J by 2 bases, with 13 bases between them. The germline gives CDR1 SGHTA, CDR2 FQGNSA. The CDR3 extends over 15 amino acids. The CDR3 loop reads CASSLRERPYNEQFF. CDR3 DNA: TGTGCCAGCAGCCTCCGGGAGAGGCCCTACAATGAGCAGTTCTTC. Supplemented by reference TRBV7-2 and TRBJ2-1, the full variable domain reads GAGVSQSPSNKVTEKGKDVELRCDPISGHTALYWYRQSLGQGLEFLIYFQGNSAPDKSGLPSDRFSAERTGGSVSTLTIQRTQQEDSAVYLCASSLRERPYNEQFFGPGTRLTVL.

The chain uses TRBV27 and TRBJ1-3; no reliable D call. Looked up from germline, CDR1 is MNHEY and CDR2 is SMNVEV (reference sequence). Trimming removed 5 bases from V and 3 bases from J, with 11 bases in between. This CDR3 is 14 amino acids long. The CDR3 DNA follows: TGTGCCAGCAGTCCCCTTCCTGGTGGAAACACCATATATTTT. This gives the protein CASSPLPGGNTIYF.

This clonotype was recorded at least ten times. This rearrangement joins TRBV27 to TRBJ1-4; a weak D match, TRBD1 (5 bases). The CDR3 covers 15 residues. V was clipped by 5 bases and J by 8 bases, with 18 bases between them. Per the germline V gene, CDR1 is MNHEY and CDR2 is SMNVEV (reference sequence). The DNA of the CDR3 is TGTGCCAGCAGTCCCCTGCGGGGGATTGGAGAAAAACTGTTTTTT. It yields the protein CASSPLRGIGEKLFF. Complete variable domain (other parts from reference TRBV27 and TRBJ1-4): EAQVTQNPRYLITVTGKKLTVTCSQNMNHEYMSWYRQDPGLGLRQIYYSMNVEVTDKGDVPEGYKVSRKEKRNFPLILESPSPNQTSLYFCASSPLRGIGEKLFFGSGTQLSVL.

The chain carries TRBV15 and TRBJ2-3; 12 bases match TRBD2. The CDR3 totals 17 residues. Germline CDR1 reads LNHNV; CDR2 reads YYDKDF (reference sequence). V lost 3 bases, J lost 2 bases, and 6 bases stayed unmatched. CDR3: CATSSELAGGPTDTQYF. The CDR3 coding sequence is TGTGCCACCAGCAGCGAACTAGCGGGGGGTCCCACAGATACGCAGTATTTT.

CDR3 coding DNA: TGTGCCAGCAGCCAAGGGGCACCGGTCACAACTAATGAAAAACTGTTTTTT. Translated, it gives CASSQGAPVTTNEKLFF. The V and J genes are TRBV14 and TRBJ1-4; no definite D call. With 1 base removed from V and 0 bases from J, the gap between germline ends came to 12 bases. Germline CDR1 is SGHDN and CDR2 is FVKESK. The CDR3 spans 17 residues.

This clonotype has a single count. V gene TRBV12-5 combines with J gene TRBJ2-7, with 9 bases identical to TRBD1. Germline lookup yields CDR1 LGHNT and CDR2 FRNRAP. The CDR3 spans 13 residues. Trimming cost V 1 base and J 12 bases; bases outside gene matches: 7. The CDR3: CASGLGSTGGPYF. In DNA, the CDR3 is TGTGCTAGTGGTTTGGGATCGACAGGGGGTCCGTACTTC.